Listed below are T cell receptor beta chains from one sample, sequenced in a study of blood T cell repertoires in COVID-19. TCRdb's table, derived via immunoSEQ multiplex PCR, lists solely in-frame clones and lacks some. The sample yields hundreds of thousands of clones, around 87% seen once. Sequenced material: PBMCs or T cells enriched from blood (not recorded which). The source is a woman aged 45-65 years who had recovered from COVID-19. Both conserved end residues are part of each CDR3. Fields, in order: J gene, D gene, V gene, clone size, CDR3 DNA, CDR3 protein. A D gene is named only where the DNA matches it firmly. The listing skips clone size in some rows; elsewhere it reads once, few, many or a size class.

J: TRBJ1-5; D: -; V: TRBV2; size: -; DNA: TGTGCCAGCAGGGGACAAAATCAGCCCCAGCATTTT; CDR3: CASRGQNQPQHF
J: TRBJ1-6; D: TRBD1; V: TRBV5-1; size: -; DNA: TGCGCCAGCACAGAGACAGGGGGGTTTAATTCACCCCTCCACTTT; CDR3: CASTETGGFNSPLHF
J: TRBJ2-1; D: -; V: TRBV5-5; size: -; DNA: TGTGCCAGCAGCTCAGCCTGGGGCAGCACCTACAATGAGCAGTTCTTC; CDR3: CASSSAWGSTYNEQFF
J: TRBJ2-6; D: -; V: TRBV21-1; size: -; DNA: TGTGCCAGCAGCAGGGACAGGGCTACGGGGGCCAACGTCCTGACTTTC; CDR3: CASSRDRATGANVLTF
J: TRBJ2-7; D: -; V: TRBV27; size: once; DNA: TGTGCCAGCAGTTTATCGGCCGCCTACGAGCAGTACTTC; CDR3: CASSLSAAYEQYF
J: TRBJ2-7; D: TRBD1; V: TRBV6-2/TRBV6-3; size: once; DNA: TGTGCCAGCAGTTCGGACAGGGGCTACGAGCAGTACTTC; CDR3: CASSSDRGYEQYF
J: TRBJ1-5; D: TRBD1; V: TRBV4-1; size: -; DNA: TGCGCCAGCAGCCAAGATGGGACAGGGCGGCAGCCCCAGCATTTT; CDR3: CASSQDGTGRQPQHF
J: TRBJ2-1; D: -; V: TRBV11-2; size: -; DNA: TGTGCCAGCAGCTTAGGTCGTGAGCAGTTCTTC; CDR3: CASSLGREQFF
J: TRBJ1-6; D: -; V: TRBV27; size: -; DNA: TGTGCCAGCAGTTCAAACCCAGGGGCAAATTCACCCCTCCACTTT; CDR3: CASSSNPGANSPLHF
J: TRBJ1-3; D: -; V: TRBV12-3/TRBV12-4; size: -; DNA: TGTGCCAGCAGTACAGATTCTGGAAACACCATATATTTT; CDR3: CASSTDSGNTIYF
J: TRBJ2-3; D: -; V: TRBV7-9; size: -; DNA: TGTGCCAGCAGCTTCCAAGAGATGGCAGATACGCAGTATTTT; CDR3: CASSFQEMADTQYF
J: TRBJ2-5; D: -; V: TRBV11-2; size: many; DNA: TGTGCCAGCAGCTTATGGGGAGGCGAGACCCAGTACTTC; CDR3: CASSLWGGETQYF
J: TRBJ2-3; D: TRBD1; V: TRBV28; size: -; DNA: TGTGCCAGCAGTTTACCCCAGGGGGCAGATACGCAGTATTTT; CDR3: CASSLPQGADTQYF
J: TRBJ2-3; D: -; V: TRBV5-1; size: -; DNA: TGCGCCAGCAGCTTGGTCGTGCGGGGCACAGATACGCAGTATTTT; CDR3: CASSLVVRGTDTQYF
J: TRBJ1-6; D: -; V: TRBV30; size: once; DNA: TGTGCCTGGAGTAAAGTGAGCTCCTATAATTCACCCCTCCACTTT; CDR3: CAWSKVSSYNSPLHF
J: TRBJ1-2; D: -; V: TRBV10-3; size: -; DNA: TGTGCCATCAGTGAGTCGAGGCCATCGGGTGGCTACACCTTC; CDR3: CAISESRPSGGYTF
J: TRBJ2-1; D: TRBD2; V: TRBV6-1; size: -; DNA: TGTGCCAGCAGTGAATTTACTAGCGGGAGTAATGAGCAGTTCTTC; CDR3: CASSEFTSGSNEQFF
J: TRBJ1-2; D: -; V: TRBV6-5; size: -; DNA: TGTGCCAGCAGTTATACGGGGGGCCAACTTAATGGCTACACCTTC; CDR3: CASSYTGGQLNGYTF
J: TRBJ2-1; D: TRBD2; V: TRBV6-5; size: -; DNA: TGTGCCAGCAGTAATAGCGGGAGCGCGGACAATGAGCAGTTCTTC; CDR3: CASSNSGSADNEQFF
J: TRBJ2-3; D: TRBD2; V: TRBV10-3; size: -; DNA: TGTGCCATCAACGCGGTAGCGGGATACACAGATACGCAGTATTTT; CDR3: CAINAVAGYTDTQYF
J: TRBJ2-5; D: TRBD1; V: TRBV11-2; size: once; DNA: TGTGCCAGCAGCTTCGGACAGGGCTGGGAGACCCAGTACTTC; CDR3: CASSFGQGWETQYF
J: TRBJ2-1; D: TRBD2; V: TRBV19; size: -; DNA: TGTGCCAGTAGTGTGGATCTGACTAGCGGGGTTTACAATGAGCAGTTCTTC; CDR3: CASSVDLTSGVYNEQFF
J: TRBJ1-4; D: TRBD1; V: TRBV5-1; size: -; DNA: TGCGCCAGCAGCATGACAGGGTTTAATGAAAAACTGTTTTTT; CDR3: CASSMTGFNEKLFF
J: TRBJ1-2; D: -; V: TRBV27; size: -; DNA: TGTGCCAGCAGATCCCGAGGGAGGGTGGGAGACTATGGCTACACCTTC; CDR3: CASRSRGRVGDYGYTF
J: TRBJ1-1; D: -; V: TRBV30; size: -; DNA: TGTGCCTGGAGTCCCAGTGGGAACACTGAAGCTTTCTTT; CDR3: CAWSPSGNTEAFF
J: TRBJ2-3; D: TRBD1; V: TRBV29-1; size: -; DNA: TGCAGCGGAGAGGGACAGGGGGATACGCAGTATTTT; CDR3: CSGEGQGDTQYF
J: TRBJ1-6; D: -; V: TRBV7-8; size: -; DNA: TGTGCCAGCAGCCTTGCGAGGGATCGTAATTCACCCCTCCACTTT; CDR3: CASSLARDRNSPLHF
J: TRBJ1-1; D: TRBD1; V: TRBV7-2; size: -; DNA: TGTGCCAGCAGCAAATGGACAGGGGGCGTCAGGATGAACACTGAAGCTTTCTTT; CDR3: CASSKWTGGVRMNTEAFF
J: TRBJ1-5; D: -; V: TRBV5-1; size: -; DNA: TGCGCCAGCAGCTTAGATCAGGGAAGGAATCAGCCCCAGCATTTT; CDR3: CASSLDQGRNQPQHF
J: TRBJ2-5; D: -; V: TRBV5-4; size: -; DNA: TGTGCCAGCAGGGACAGAGAAGAGACCCAGTACTTC; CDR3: CASRDREETQYF
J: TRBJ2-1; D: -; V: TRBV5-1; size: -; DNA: TGCGCCAGCAGCCTACAGGGTTCTCAATATGAGCAGTTCTTC; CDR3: CASSLQGSQYEQFF
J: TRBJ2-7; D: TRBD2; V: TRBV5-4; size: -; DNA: TGTGCCAGCAGCCAGGGCGGATCGGGAGGGAGAAACGAGCAGTACTTC; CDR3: CASSQGGSGGRNEQYF
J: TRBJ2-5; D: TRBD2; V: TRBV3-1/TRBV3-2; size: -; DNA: TGTGCCAGCAGCTCTACGCGGGAGAGACAAGAGACCCAGTACTTC; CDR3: CASSSTRERQETQYF
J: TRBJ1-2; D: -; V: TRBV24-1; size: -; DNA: TGTGCCACCAGTGATAGACAGAACTATGGCTACACCTTC; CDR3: CATSDRQNYGYTF
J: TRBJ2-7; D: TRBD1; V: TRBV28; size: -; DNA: TGTGCCAGCAGAATTGGGACAGGGACCTACGAGCAGTACTTC; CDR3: CASRIGTGTYEQYF
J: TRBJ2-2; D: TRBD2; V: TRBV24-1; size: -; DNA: TGTGCCACCAGTGATTTGGAGACTAGCGATAGCGGGGAGCTGTTTTTT; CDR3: CATSDLETSDSGELFF
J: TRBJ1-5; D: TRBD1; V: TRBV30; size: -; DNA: TGTGCCTGGAGTGCCGGACAGGGAAATCAGCCCCAGCATTTT; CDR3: CAWSAGQGNQPQHF
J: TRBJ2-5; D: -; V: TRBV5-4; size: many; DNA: TGTGCCAGCAGCCCGGGGGTAGCGGCGGGGACCCAGTACTTC; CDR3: CASSPGVAAGTQYF
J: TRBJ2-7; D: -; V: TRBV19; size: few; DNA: TGTGCCAGTAGAGGGACTGCCTACGAGCAGTACTTC; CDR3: CASRGTAYEQYF
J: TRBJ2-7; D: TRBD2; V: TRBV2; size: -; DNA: TGTGCCAGCAGGGGGGCTTTAGCGGGAAGCTACGAGCAGTACTTC; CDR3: CASRGALAGSYEQYF
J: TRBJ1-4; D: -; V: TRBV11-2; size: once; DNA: TGTGCCAGCAGCCTACTGACAACTAATGAAAAACTGTTTTTT; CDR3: CASSLLTTNEKLFF
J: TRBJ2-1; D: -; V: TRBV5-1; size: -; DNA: TGCGCCAGCAGCTTCTCACTCTGGGCTGGAGCGGCCAGCTCCGATGAGCAGTTCTTC; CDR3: CASSFSLWAGAASSDEQFF
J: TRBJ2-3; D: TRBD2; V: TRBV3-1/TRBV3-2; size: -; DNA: TGTGCCAGCAGCTTGGGACTAGCGGGCGGCACAGATACGCAGTATTTT; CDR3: CASSLGLAGGTDTQYF
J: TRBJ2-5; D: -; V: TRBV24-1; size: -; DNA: TGTGCCACCAGTGACTCACAGGGTCCCGAGACCCAGTACTTC; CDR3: CATSDSQGPETQYF
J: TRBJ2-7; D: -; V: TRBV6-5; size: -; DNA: TGTGCCAGCAGTCCCCTGCTGGGGGCGCGTTACGAGCAGTACTTC; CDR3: CASSPLLGARYEQYF
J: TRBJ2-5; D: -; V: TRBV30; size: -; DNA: TGTGCCTGGAGTGTGAACAGACAAGAGACCCAGTACTTC; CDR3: CAWSVNRQETQYF
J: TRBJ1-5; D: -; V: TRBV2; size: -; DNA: TGTGCCAGCATGTGGGAGATAGATCAGCCCCAGCATTTT; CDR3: CASMWEIDQPQHF
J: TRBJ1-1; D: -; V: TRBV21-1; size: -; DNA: TGTGCCAGCAGCAAAGCGCTTTTCAGGGGGCGCATCGGCACTGAAGCTTTCTTT; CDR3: CASSKALFRGRIGTEAFF
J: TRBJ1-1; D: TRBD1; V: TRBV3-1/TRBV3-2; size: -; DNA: TGTGCCAGCAGCCAACATAGAACAGGGGCTGAAGCTTTCTTT; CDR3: CASSQHRTGAEAFF
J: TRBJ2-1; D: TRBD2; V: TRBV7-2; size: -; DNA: TGTGCCAGCAGCCGCCTAGCGGGAGCGTCCTACAATGAGCAGTTCTTC; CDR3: CASSRLAGASYNEQFF
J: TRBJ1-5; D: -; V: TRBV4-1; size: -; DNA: TGCGCCAGCAGCCGCCTTCCTACCGGGGTAAATCAGCCCCAGCATTTT; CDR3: CASSRLPTGVNQPQHF
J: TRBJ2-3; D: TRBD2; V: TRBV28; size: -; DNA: TGTGCCAGCAGTGGACTAGCGGGAGGCCCAGCTAGCACAGATACGCAGTATTTT; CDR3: CASSGLAGGPASTDTQYF
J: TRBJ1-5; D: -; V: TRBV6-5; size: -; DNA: TGTGCCAGCAAAGGGGAATGGCAGCCCCAGCATTTT; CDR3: CASKGEWQPQHF
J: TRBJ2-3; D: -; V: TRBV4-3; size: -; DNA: TGCGCCAGCAGCCAAGATTTCGGGGCGGGAACGCAGTATTTT; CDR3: CASSQDFGAGTQYF
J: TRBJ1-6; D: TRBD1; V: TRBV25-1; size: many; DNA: TGTGCCAGCAGTGGGGACAGCGATAATTCACCCCTCCACTTT; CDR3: CASSGDSDNSPLHF
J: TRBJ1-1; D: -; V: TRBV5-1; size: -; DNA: TGCGCCAGCAGCTTGGGAGTTGAAGCTTTCTTT; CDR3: CASSLGVEAFF
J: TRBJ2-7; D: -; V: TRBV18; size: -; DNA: TGTGCCAGCTCACCAAGGCGGGGCGATCCCTACGAGCAGTACTTC; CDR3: CASSPRRGDPYEQYF
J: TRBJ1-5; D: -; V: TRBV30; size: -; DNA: TGTGCCTGGAGCGAGCCCAGGGGAGTAAGCAATCAGCCCCAGCATTTT; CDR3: CAWSEPRGVSNQPQHF
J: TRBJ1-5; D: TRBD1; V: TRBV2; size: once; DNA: TGTGCCAGCAGGGGACAGGGAGAACAGCCCCAGCATTTT; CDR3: CASRGQGEQPQHF